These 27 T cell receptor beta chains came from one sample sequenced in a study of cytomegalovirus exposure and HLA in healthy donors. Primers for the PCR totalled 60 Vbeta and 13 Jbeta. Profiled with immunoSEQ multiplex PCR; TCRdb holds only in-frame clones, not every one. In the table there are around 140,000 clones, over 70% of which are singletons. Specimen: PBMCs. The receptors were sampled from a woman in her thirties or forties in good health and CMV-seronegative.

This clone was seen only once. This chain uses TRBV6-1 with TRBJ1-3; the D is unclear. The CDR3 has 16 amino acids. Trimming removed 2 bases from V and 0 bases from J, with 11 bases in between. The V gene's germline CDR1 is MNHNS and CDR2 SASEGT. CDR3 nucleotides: TGTGCCAGCAGTGAATGGGAGGCGAGCTCTGGAAACACCATATATTTT. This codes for CASSEWEASSGNTIYF.

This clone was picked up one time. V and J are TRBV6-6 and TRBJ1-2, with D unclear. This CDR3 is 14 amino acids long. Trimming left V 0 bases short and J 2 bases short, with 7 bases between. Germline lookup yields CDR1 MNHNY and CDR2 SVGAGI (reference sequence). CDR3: CASSYSSGNYGYTF. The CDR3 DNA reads TGTGCCAGCAGTTACTCGTCGGGGAACTATGGCTACACCTTC.

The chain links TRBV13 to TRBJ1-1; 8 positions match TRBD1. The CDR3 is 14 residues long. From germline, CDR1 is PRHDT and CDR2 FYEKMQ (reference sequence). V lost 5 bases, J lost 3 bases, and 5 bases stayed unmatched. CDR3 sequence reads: CASSRDRKHTEAFF. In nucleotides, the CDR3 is TGTGCCAGCAGCCGGGACAGGAAGCACACTGAAGCTTTCTTT. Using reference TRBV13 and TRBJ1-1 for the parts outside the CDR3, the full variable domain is AAGVIQSPRHLIKEKRETATLKCYPIPRHDTVYWYQQGPGQDPQFLISFYEKMQSDKGSIPDRFSAQQFSDYHSELNMSSLELGDSALYFCASSRDRKHTEAFFGQGTRLTVV.

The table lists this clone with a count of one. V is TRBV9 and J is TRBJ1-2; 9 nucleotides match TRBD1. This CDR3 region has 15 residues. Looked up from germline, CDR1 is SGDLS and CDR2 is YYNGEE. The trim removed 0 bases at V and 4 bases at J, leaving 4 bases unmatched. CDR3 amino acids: CASSVAGTGLYGYTF. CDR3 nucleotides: TGTGCCAGCAGCGTAGCCGGGACAGGGCTCTATGGCTACACCTTC.

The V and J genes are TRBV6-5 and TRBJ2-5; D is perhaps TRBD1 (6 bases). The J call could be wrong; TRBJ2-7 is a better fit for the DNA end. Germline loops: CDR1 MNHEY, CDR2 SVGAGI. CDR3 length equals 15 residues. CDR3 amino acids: CASRPPQGSSYEQYF. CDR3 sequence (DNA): TGTGCCAGCAGACCTCCACAGGGTAGCTCCTACGAGCAGTACTTC.

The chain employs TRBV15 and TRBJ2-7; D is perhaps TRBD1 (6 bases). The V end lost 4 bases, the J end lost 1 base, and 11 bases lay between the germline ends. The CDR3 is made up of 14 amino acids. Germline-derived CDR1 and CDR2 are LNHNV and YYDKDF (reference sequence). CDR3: CATSTTGKSYEQYF. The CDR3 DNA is TGTGCCACCAGCACAACAGGGAAATCCTACGAGCAGTACTTC.

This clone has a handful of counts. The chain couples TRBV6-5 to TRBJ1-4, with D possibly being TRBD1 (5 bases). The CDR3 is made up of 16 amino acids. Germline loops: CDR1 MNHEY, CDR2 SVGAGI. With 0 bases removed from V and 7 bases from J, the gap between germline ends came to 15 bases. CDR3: CASSYSESGGSEKLFF. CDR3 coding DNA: TGTGCCAGCAGTTACTCAGAGTCGGGGGGGAGTGAAAAACTGTTTTTT.

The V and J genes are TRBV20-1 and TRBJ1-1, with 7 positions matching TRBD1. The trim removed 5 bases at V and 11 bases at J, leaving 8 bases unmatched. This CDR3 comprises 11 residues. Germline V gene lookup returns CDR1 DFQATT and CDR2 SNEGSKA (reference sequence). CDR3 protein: CSALTGNRAFF. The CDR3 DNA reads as TGCAGTGCTTTGACAGGGAATAGGGCTTTCTTT.

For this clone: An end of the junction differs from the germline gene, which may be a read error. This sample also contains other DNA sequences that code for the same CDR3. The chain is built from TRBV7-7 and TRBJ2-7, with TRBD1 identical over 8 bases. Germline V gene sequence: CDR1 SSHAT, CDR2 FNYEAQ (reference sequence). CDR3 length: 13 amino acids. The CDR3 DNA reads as TGTGCTAGCAGCTTAGACAGGGGTTACGAGCAGTACTTC. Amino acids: CASSLDRGYEQYF.

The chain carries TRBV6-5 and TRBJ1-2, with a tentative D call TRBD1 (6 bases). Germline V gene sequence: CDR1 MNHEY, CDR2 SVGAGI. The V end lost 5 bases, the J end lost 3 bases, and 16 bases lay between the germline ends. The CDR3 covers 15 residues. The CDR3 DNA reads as TGTGCCAGCAGTCCACTCGGACAGCAGGACTATGGCTACACCTTC. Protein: CASSPLGQQDYGYTF.

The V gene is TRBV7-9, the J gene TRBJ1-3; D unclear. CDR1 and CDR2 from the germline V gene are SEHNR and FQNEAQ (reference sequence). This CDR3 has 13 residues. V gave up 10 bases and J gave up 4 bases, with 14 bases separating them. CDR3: CATRNEGGNTIYF. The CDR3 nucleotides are TGTGCCACCCGGAATGAGGGAGGAAACACCATATATTTT.

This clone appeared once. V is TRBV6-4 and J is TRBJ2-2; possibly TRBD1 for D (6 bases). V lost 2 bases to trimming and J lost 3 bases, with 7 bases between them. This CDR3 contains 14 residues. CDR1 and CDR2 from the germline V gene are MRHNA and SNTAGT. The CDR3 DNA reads TGTGCCAGCAGTGACGCAGGGGACACCGGGGAGCTGTTTTTT. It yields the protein CASSDAGDTGELFF.

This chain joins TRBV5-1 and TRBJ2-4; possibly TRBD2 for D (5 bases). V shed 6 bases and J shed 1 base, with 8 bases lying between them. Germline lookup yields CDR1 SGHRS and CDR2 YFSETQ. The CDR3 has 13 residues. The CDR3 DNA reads TGCGCCAGCAAAGCGGTGGCCAAAAACATTCAGTACTTC. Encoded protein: CASKAVAKNIQYF.

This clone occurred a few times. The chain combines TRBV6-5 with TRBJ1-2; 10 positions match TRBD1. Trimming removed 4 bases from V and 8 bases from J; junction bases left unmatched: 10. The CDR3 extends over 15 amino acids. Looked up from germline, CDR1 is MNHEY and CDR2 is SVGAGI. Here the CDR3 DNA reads TGTGCCAGCAGTTCCGGGACAGGGGTAAAGGACGGCTACACCTTC. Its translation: CASSSGTGVKDGYTF.

The CDR3 protein is CASSPAGAEAFF. CDR3 nucleotides: TGTGCCAGCAGCCCAGCGGGGGCTGAAGCTTTCTTT. The rearrangement joins TRBV7-9 to TRBJ1-1; D may be TRBD1 (5 bases). This CDR3 has 12 amino acids. The V end was cut by 5 bases, the J end by 6 bases, with 10 bases between. Germline CDR1 and CDR2: SEHNR and FQNEAQ (reference sequence).

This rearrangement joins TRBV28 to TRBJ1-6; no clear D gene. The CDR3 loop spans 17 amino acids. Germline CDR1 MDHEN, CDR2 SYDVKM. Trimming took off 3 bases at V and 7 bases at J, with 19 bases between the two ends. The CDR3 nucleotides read TGTGCCAGCAGTTTGACGGCTACCGGGGTTAAAAATTCACCCCTCCACTTT. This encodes CASSLTATGVKNSPLHF.

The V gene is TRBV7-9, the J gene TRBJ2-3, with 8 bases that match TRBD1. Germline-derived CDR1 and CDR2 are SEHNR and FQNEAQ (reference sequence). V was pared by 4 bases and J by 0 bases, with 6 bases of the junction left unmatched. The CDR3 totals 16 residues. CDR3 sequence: CASSSRTGPSTDTQYF. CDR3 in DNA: TGTGCCAGCAGCTCACGGACAGGGCCAAGCACAGATACGCAGTATTTT.

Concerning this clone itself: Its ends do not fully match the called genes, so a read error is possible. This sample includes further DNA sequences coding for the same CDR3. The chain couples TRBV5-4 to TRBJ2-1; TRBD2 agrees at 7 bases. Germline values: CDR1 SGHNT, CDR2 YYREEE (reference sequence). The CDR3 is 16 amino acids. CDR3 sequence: CASSLARASGGYEQFF. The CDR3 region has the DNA TGTGCTAGCAGCTTGGCCAGGGCTAGCGGAGGCTATGAGCAGTTCTTC.

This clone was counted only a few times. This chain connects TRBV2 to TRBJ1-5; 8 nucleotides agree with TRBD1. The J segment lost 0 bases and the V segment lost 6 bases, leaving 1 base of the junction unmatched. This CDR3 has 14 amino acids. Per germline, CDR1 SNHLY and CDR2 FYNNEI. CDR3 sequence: CASRGTGSNQPQHF. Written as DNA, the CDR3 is TGTGCCAGCAGAGGGACAGGTAGCAATCAGCCCCAGCATTTT. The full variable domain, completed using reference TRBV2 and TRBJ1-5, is EPEVTQTPSHQVTQMGQEVILRCVPISNHLYFYWYRQILGQKVEFLVSFYNNEISEKSEIFDDQFSVERPDGSNFTLKIRSTKLEDSAMYFCASRGTGSNQPQHFGDGTRLSIL.

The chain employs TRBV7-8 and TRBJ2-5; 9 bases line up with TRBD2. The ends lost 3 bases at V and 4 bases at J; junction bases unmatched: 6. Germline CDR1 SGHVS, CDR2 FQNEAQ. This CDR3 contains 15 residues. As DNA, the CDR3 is TGTGCCAGCAGCTTTTACCAGCGGGGGGTAGAGACCCAGTACTTC. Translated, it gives CASSFYQRGVETQYF. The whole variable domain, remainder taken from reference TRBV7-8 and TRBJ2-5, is GAGVSQSPRYKVAKRGQDVALRCDPISGHVSLFWYQQALGQGPEFLTYFQNEAQLDKSGLPSDRFFAERPEGSVSTLKIQRTQQEDSAVYLCASSFYQRGVETQYFGPGTRLLVL.

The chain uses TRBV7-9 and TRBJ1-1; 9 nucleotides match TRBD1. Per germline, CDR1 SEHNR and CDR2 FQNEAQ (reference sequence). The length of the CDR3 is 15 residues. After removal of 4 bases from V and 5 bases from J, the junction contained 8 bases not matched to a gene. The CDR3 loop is CASSYRGDRATEAFF. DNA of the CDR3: TGTGCCAGCAGCTACCGCGGGGACAGGGCGACTGAAGCTTTCTTT.

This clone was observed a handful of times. The CDR3, as DNA: TGTGCCAGCAGCTCTCAGGGGAATCAGCCCCAGCATTTT. It yields the protein CASSSQGNQPQHF. The chain uses TRBV7-9 and TRBJ1-5, with a weak D call TRBD1 (6 bases). CDR3 length equals 13 residues. Per the germline V gene, CDR1 is SEHNR and CDR2 is FQNEAQ (reference sequence). Trimming left V 4 bases short and J 4 bases short, with 8 bases between.

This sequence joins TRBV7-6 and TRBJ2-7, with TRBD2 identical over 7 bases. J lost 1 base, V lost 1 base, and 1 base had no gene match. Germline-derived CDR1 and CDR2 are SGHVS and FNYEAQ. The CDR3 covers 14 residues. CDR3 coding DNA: TGTGCCAGCAGCTTAGGTAGCGGGTCCTACGAGCAGTACTTC. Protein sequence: CASSLGSGSYEQYF.

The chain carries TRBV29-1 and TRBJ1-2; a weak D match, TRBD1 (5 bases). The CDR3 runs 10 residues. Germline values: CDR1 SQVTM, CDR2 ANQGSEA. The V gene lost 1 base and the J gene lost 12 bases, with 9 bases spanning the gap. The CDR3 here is CSVEGGGDTF. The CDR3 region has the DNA TGCAGCGTTGAAGGGGGCGGTGACACCTTC. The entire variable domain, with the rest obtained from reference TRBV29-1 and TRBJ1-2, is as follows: SAVISQKPSRDICQRGTSLTIQCQVDSQVTMMFWYRQQPGQSLTLIATANQGSEATYESGFVIDKFPISRPNLTFSTLTVSNMSPEDSSIYLCSVEGGGDTFGSGTRLTVV.

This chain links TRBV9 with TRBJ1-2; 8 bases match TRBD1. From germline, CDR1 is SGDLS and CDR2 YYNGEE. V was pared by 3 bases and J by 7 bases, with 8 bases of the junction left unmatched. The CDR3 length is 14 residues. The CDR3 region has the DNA TGTGCCAGCAGCGCACAGGGGGTGGCGAGTGGCTACACCTTC. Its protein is CASSAQGVASGYTF.

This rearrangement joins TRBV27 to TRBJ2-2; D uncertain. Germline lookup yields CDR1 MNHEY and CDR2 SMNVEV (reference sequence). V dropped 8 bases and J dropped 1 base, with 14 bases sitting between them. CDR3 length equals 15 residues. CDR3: CASRGTYMNTGELFF. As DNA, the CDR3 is TGTGCCAGCCGAGGTACATACATGAACACCGGGGAGCTGTTTTTT.

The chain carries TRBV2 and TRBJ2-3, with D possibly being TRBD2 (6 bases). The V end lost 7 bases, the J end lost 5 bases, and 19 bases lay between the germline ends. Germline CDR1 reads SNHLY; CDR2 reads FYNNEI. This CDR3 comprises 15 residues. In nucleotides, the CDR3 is TGTGCCAGCACCCGAGGAGGGACCTTTGGAGATACGCAGTATTTT. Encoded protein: CASTRGGTFGDTQYF.